Detailed here is one T cell receptor beta chain. This record belongs to a study of blood T cell repertoires in COVID-19. On the study more broadly: PBMCs, B-cell-depleted T cells, or T cells were the source of the cDNA or gDNA that made up the material.

Method: immunoSEQ multiplex PCR; TCRdb's copy keeps in-frame clones and lacks some. The table records about 190,000 clones, 89% of them present only once. This TCR derives from a man aged 40-49 years with acute or convalescent COVID-19. Sequenced sample: peripheral blood.

In DNA form, the CDR3 reads TGTGCCAGCAGTTTCCAGGGGGGAGAAGCTTTCTTT. This translates into CASSFQGGEAFF. The rearrangement uses TRBV27 and TRBJ1-1; TRBD1 agrees at 7 bases. The length of the CDR3 is 12 residues. The germline gives CDR1 MNHEY, CDR2 SMNVEV (reference sequence). Trimming removed 3 bases from V and 8 bases from J; junction bases left unmatched: 3.